This is a list of T cell receptor beta chains from one sample in a study of T cell changes during pregnancy in multiple sclerosis. Profiled with immunoSEQ multiplex PCR; TCRdb holds only in-frame clones, not every one. The top ten clones hold 5% to 6.5% of a sample with tens of thousands of clones, 90% of them seen once. Sequences were derived from peripheral blood, sampled in the third trimester of pregnancy. Receptor source: a female donor in good health, enrolled as a control in a pregnancy study. CDR3s include the opening cysteine and the closing phenylalanine or tryptophan. D genes are given only for firm matches. For some rows the clone size is stated as once, few or many, or as a class when expanded; others skip it.

J gene: TRBJ1-2
V gene: TRBV28
D gene: TRBD1
clone size: NA
CDR3 DNA: TGTGCCAGTCACAGGGGGCGCGATGGCTACACCTTC
CDR3 protein: CASHRGRDGYTF

J gene: TRBJ1-4
V gene: TRBV6-6
D gene: TRBD1
clone size: NA
CDR3 DNA: TGTGCCAGCAGTTACTCGGGACAGAGCAATGAAAAACTGTTTTTT
CDR3 protein: CASSYSGQSNEKLFF

J gene: TRBJ2-3
V gene: TRBV28
D gene: NA
clone size: NA
CDR3 DNA: TGTGCCAGCAGTTTAATTACTAGTGGGTTCGATACGCAGTATTTT
CDR3 protein: CASSLITSGFDTQYF

J gene: TRBJ2-7
V gene: TRBV15
D gene: TRBD2
clone size: NA
CDR3 DNA: TGTGCCACCAGCAGAGCCGGACTAGCGGACTACGAGCAGTACTTC
CDR3 protein: CATSRAGLADYEQYF

J gene: TRBJ2-6
V gene: TRBV27
D gene: NA
clone size: NA
CDR3 DNA: TGTGCCAGCAGTCCACTGAGCTCTGGGGCCAACGTCCTGACTTTC
CDR3 protein: CASSPLSSGANVLTF

J gene: TRBJ2-6
V gene: TRBV30
D gene: NA
clone size: once
CDR3 DNA: TGTGCCTGGGCCTACGGGGCTGGGGCCAACGTCCTGACTTTC
CDR3 protein: CAWAYGAGANVLTF

J gene: TRBJ2-3
V gene: TRBV6-4
D gene: TRBD2
clone size: NA
CDR3 DNA: TGTGCCAGCAGTGACGATGGGACTAGCGGGCGAGATACGCAGTATTTT
CDR3 protein: CASSDDGTSGRDTQYF

J gene: TRBJ2-3
V gene: TRBV5-4
D gene: NA
clone size: NA
CDR3 DNA: TGTGCCAGCAGCCCTGTATCCAGAGATACGCAGTATTTT
CDR3 protein: CASSPVSRDTQYF

J gene: TRBJ1-3
V gene: TRBV6-5
D gene: NA
clone size: NA
CDR3 DNA: TGTGCCAGCAGTTACTCGCGGGGAGACACCATATATTTT
CDR3 protein: CASSYSRGDTIYF

J gene: TRBJ1-1
V gene: TRBV7-9
D gene: TRBD1
clone size: NA
CDR3 DNA: TGTGCCAGCAGCTTAGTTCAGGGGGCGGGCACTGAAGCTTTCTTT
CDR3 protein: CASSLVQGAGTEAFF

J gene: TRBJ2-3
V gene: TRBV6-5
D gene: TRBD2
clone size: once
CDR3 DNA: TGTGCCAGCATGGTCCCGGCGGGGGGGACAGATACGCAGTATTTT
CDR3 protein: CASMVPAGGTDTQYF

J gene: TRBJ2-1
V gene: TRBV5-1
D gene: TRBD2
clone size: NA
CDR3 DNA: TGCGCCAGCAGCTTCGGACTAGCGGGGGGACTCTACAATGAGCAGTTCTTC
CDR3 protein: CASSFGLAGGLYNEQFF

J gene: TRBJ2-3
V gene: TRBV5-1
D gene: TRBD2
clone size: NA
CDR3 DNA: TGCGCCAGCAGCTTGAGTCTAGCGGGAGTCGGAGGCACAGATACGCAGTATTTT
CDR3 protein: CASSLSLAGVGGTDTQYF

J gene: TRBJ2-3
V gene: TRBV30
D gene: TRBD2
clone size: NA
CDR3 DNA: TGTGCCTGGAGCTTGGGTCTAGCGGGAGCGGGGACAGATACGCAGTATTTT
CDR3 protein: CAWSLGLAGAGTDTQYF

J gene: TRBJ2-7
V gene: TRBV5-1
D gene: TRBD2
clone size: NA
CDR3 DNA: TGCGCCAGCAGCTTGGTAGCGAGCGGGAGTGCGTACGAGCAGTACTTC
CDR3 protein: CASSLVASGSAYEQYF

J gene: TRBJ1-2
V gene: TRBV25-1
D gene: NA
clone size: NA
CDR3 DNA: TGTGCCAGCAGTGGTGGGGGGATTGGGAAGGGCTACACCTTC
CDR3 protein: CASSGGGIGKGYTF

J gene: TRBJ2-7
V gene: TRBV7-3
D gene: TRBD2
clone size: NA
CDR3 DNA: TGTGCCAGCAGCTTAGCGGGGGGCCTTACCTACGAGCAGTACTTC
CDR3 protein: CASSLAGGLTYEQYF

J gene: TRBJ1-5
V gene: TRBV5-4
D gene: NA
clone size: NA
CDR3 DNA: TGTGCCAGCAGCTCTGGCGGGGGGATGAATCAGCCCCAGCATTTT
CDR3 protein: CASSSGGGMNQPQHF

J gene: TRBJ1-2
V gene: TRBV15
D gene: TRBD1
clone size: NA
CDR3 DNA: TGTGCCACCAGCAGATGGGACAGCATCTATGGCTACACCTTC
CDR3 protein: CATSRWDSIYGYTF

J gene: TRBJ2-5
V gene: TRBV15
D gene: TRBD2
clone size: NA
CDR3 DNA: TGTGCCACCAGCAGCGAAGCGGGGGGGTCGGAGACCCAGTACTTC
CDR3 protein: CATSSEAGGSETQYF

J gene: TRBJ2-3
V gene: TRBV5-6
D gene: NA
clone size: NA
CDR3 DNA: TGTGCCAGCAGCTTGGTAGGGAGAGATACGCAGTATTTT
CDR3 protein: CASSLVGRDTQYF

J gene: TRBJ2-1
V gene: TRBV11-2
D gene: NA
clone size: NA
CDR3 DNA: TGTGCTGCAGGGATAGCGGCAGGGGGGAACAATGAGCAGTTCTTC
CDR3 protein: CAAGIAAGGNNEQFF

J gene: TRBJ2-7
V gene: TRBV6-5
D gene: TRBD1
clone size: once
CDR3 DNA: TGTGCCAGCAGTTACCTTCGACAGGGCTACGAGCAGTACTTC
CDR3 protein: CASSYLRQGYEQYF

J gene: TRBJ1-2
V gene: TRBV7-2
D gene: TRBD1
clone size: NA
CDR3 DNA: TGTGCCAGCAGCTTAGCGACAGGGGGAGACTATGGCTACACCTTC
CDR3 protein: CASSLATGGDYGYTF

J gene: TRBJ2-1
V gene: TRBV7-7
D gene: TRBD2
clone size: once
CDR3 DNA: TGTGCTAGCAGCTTAGAAGGGACTAGCTCAGGGGAGCAGTTCTTC
CDR3 protein: CASSLEGTSSGEQFF

J gene: TRBJ2-7
V gene: TRBV11-3
D gene: TRBD1
clone size: NA
CDR3 DNA: TGTGCCAGCAGCCGCGGACAGGGGACCTACGAGCAGTACTTC
CDR3 protein: CASSRGQGTYEQYF

J gene: TRBJ2-7
V gene: TRBV6-5
D gene: TRBD2
clone size: NA
CDR3 DNA: TGTGCCAGCAGTCTCGGAGCTAGCGGCGTCTACGAGCAGTACTTC
CDR3 protein: CASSLGASGVYEQYF

J gene: TRBJ1-1
V gene: TRBV2
D gene: NA
clone size: NA
CDR3 DNA: TGTGCCAGCAGTGAAGCGCTCGGAGGGCCCCGGGGAGCTTTCTTT
CDR3 protein: CASSEALGGPRGAFF

J gene: TRBJ1-1
V gene: TRBV19
D gene: NA
clone size: NA
CDR3 DNA: TGTGCCAGTAGTAAGACGGTGACTATGAACACTGAAGCTTTCTTT
CDR3 protein: CASSKTVTMNTEAFF

J gene: TRBJ1-4
V gene: TRBV6-1
D gene: NA
clone size: NA
CDR3 DNA: TGTGCCAGCAGCCACACCTACCAGGATGAAAAACTGTTTTTT
CDR3 protein: CASSHTYQDEKLFF

J gene: TRBJ2-7
V gene: TRBV30
D gene: NA
clone size: NA
CDR3 DNA: TGTGCCTGGAGTTCAGGCAGGGCCTCCTACGAGCAGTACTTC
CDR3 protein: CAWSSGRASYEQYF

J gene: TRBJ1-1
V gene: TRBV7-9
D gene: NA
clone size: NA
CDR3 DNA: TGTGCCAGCAGCCTCGACTCGGGGGCTGAAGCTTTCTTT
CDR3 protein: CASSLDSGAEAFF

J gene: TRBJ2-5
V gene: TRBV5-1
D gene: TRBD2
clone size: NA
CDR3 DNA: TGCGCCAGCACCGCTAGCGGGAGTCGGGAGACCCAGTACTTC
CDR3 protein: CASTASGSRETQYF

J gene: TRBJ2-5
V gene: TRBV2
D gene: TRBD2
clone size: NA
CDR3 DNA: TGTGCCAGCAGGGGGCCGGGACTAGCGGGGGGTGGGGAGACCCAGTACTTC
CDR3 protein: CASRGPGLAGGGETQYF

J gene: TRBJ1-4
V gene: TRBV5-4
D gene: NA
clone size: NA
CDR3 DNA: TGTGCCAGCAGCCGTCAGGGAGGGGGAGAGGAAAAACTGTTTTTT
CDR3 protein: CASSRQGGGEEKLFF

J gene: TRBJ1-2
V gene: TRBV4-1
D gene: TRBD1
clone size: NA
CDR3 DNA: TGCGCCAGCAGCCAAGAAGACAGGGGAAGTTGGGGCTACACCTTC
CDR3 protein: CASSQEDRGSWGYTF

J gene: TRBJ2-1
V gene: TRBV4-2
D gene: NA
clone size: NA
CDR3 DNA: TGTGCCAGCAGCCAAGGCCCCTCGGACAATGAGCAGTTCTTC
CDR3 protein: CASSQGPSDNEQFF

J gene: TRBJ1-6
V gene: TRBV9
D gene: NA
clone size: few
CDR3 DNA: TGTGCCAGCAGCCGGGCAGGGTATTCACCCCTCCACTTT
CDR3 protein: CASSRAGYSPLHF

J gene: TRBJ2-7
V gene: TRBV5-6
D gene: NA
clone size: NA
CDR3 DNA: TGTGCCAGCAGCGTACTCAGGGTTGGTAAGACCTACGAGCAGTACTTC
CDR3 protein: CASSVLRVGKTYEQYF

J gene: TRBJ2-1
V gene: TRBV2
D gene: TRBD2
clone size: NA
CDR3 DNA: TGTGCCAGCAGTGAGAGTCTAGCGGCCTACAATGAGCAGTTCTTC
CDR3 protein: CASSESLAAYNEQFF

J gene: TRBJ2-4
V gene: TRBV7-9
D gene: TRBD2
clone size: NA
CDR3 DNA: TGTGCCAGCAGCCCTCGGACTAGCGGTGGGTGGAACATTCAGTACTTC
CDR3 protein: CASSPRTSGGWNIQYF

J gene: TRBJ1-1
V gene: TRBV10-3
D gene: TRBD1
clone size: NA
CDR3 DNA: TGTGCCATCAGTGTCGGACAGGGGGGGGACACTGAAGCTTTCTTT
CDR3 protein: CAISVGQGGDTEAFF

J gene: TRBJ1-5
V gene: TRBV29-1
D gene: TRBD1
clone size: NA
CDR3 DNA: TGCAGCGTCCCGGGACAGGGGCCGGGAGGCCAGCCCCAGCATTTT
CDR3 protein: CSVPGQGPGGQPQHF

J gene: TRBJ1-1
V gene: TRBV28
D gene: NA
clone size: NA
CDR3 DNA: TGTGCCAGCGGTCCCCGGGGGGAGAACACTGAAGCTTTCTTT
CDR3 protein: CASGPRGENTEAFF

J gene: TRBJ2-3
V gene: TRBV5-5
D gene: NA
clone size: NA
CDR3 DNA: TGTGCCAGCAGCTCTTTTGATACGCAGTATTTT
CDR3 protein: CASSSFDTQYF

J gene: TRBJ1-2
V gene: TRBV6-6
D gene: NA
clone size: NA
CDR3 DNA: TGTGCCAGCAGTTATACCAGCGGCTATGGCTACACCTTC
CDR3 protein: CASSYTSGYGYTF